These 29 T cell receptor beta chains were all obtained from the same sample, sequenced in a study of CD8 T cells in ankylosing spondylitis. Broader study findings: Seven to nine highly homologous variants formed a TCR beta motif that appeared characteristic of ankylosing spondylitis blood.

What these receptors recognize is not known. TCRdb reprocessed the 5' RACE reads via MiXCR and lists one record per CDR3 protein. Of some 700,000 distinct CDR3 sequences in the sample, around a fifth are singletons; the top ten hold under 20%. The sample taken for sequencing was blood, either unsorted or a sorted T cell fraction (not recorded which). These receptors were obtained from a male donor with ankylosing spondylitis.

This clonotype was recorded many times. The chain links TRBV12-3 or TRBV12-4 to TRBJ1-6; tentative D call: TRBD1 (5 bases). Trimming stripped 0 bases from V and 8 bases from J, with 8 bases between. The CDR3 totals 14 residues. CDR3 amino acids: CASSLAGRDSPLHF. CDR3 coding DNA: TGTGCCAGCAGTTTAGCGGGCAGGGATTCACCCCTCCACTTT.

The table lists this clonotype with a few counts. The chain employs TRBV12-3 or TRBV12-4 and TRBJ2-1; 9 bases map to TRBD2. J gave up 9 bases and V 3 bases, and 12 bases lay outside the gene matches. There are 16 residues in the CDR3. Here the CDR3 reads CASSLAGGPTLSEQFF. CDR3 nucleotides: TGTGCCAGCAGTTTGGCGGGAGGGCCGACATTAAGTGAGCAGTTCTTC.

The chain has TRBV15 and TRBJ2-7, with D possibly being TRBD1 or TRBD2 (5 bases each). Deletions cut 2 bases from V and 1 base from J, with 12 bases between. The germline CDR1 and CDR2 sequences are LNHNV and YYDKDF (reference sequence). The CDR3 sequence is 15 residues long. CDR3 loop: CATSRNQGESYEQYF. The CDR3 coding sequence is TGTGCCACCAGCAGAAACCAGGGAGAATCCTACGAGCAGTACTTC. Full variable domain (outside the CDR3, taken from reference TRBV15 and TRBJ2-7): DAMVIQNPRYQVTQFGKPVTLSCSQTLNHNVMYWYQQKSSQAPKLLFHYYDKDFNNEADTPDNFQSRRPNTSFCFLDIRSPGLGDTAMYLCATSRNQGESYEQYFGPGTRLTVT.

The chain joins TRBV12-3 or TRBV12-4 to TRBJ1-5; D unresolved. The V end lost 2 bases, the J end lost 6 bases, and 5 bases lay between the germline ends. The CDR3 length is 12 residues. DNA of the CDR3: TGTGCCAGCAGTTTATACGGTCAGCCCCAGCATTTT. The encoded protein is CASSLYGQPQHF.

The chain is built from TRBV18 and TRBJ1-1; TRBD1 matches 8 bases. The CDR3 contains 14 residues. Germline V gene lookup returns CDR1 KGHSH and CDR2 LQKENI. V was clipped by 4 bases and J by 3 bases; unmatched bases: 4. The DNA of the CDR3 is TGTGCCAGCTCACTAATGACAGGGGACACTGAAGCTTTCTTT. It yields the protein CASSLMTGDTEAFF.

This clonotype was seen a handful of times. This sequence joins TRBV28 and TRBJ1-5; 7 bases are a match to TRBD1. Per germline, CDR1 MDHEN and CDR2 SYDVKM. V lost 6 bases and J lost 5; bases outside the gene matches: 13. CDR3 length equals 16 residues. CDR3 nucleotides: TGTGCCAGCAGCTTCGGGGGGGACAGCTTTTATCAGCCCCAGCATTTT. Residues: CASSFGGDSFYQPQHF.

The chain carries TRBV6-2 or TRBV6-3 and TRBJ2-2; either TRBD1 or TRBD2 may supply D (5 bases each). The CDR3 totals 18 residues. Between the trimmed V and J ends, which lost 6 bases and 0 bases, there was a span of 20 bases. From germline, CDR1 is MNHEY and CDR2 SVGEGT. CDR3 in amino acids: CASSRWTGPGSNTGELFF. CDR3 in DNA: TGTGCCAGCAGCCGCTGGACGGGGCCCGGGTCGAACACCGGGGAGCTGTTTTTT.

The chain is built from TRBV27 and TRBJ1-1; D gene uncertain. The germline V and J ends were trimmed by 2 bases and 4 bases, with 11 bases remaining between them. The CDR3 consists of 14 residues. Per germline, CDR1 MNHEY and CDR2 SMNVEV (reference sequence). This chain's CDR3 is CASSLGGEGTEAFF. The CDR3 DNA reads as TGTGCCAGCAGTTTAGGTGGGGAAGGCACTGAAGCTTTCTTT.

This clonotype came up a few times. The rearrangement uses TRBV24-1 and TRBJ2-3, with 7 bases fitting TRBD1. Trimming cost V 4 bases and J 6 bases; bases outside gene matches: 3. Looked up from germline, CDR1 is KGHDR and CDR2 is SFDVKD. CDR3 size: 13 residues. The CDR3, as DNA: TGTGCCACCAGTGACCCGGACAGGGATACGCAGTATTTT. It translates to CATSDPDRDTQYF.

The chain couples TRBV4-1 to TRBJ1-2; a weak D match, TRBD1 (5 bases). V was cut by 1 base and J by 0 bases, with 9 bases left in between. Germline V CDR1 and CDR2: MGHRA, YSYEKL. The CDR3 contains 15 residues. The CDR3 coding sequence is TGCGCCAGCAGCCAAGTGACAGATGCTAACTATGGCTACACCTTC. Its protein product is CASSQVTDANYGYTF.

CDR3 nucleotides: TGTGCCAGCAGGTGGGCGGGGACCCCCGGGGAGCTGTTTTTT. It encodes CASRWAGTPGELFF. The chain carries TRBV12-3 or TRBV12-4 and TRBJ2-2; D may be TRBD2 (6 bases). The V end was cut by 6 bases, the J end by 6 bases, with 14 bases between. The CDR3 loop spans 14 amino acids.

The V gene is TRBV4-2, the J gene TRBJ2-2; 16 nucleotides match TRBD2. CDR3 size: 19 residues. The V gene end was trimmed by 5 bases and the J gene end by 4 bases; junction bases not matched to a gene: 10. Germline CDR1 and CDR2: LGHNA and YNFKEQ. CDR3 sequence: CASSEGLAGGVRGTGELFF. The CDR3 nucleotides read TGTGCCAGCAGCGAGGGACTAGCGGGGGGGGTGCGGGGCACCGGGGAGCTGTTTTTT.

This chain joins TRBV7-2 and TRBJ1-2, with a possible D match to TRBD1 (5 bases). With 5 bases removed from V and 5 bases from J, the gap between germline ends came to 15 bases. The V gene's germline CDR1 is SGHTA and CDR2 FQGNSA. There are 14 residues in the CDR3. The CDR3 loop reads CASSEITGGYGYTF. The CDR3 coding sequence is TGTGCCAGCAGCGAGATAACAGGCGGGTATGGCTACACCTTC.

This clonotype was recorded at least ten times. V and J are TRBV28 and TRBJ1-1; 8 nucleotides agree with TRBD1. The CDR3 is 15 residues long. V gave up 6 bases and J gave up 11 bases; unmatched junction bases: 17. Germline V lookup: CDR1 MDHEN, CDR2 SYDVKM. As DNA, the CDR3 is TGTGCCAGCAGACCTGACAGGGGCTACTCGAAGGGGGCTTTCTTT. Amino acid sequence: CASRPDRGYSKGAFF.

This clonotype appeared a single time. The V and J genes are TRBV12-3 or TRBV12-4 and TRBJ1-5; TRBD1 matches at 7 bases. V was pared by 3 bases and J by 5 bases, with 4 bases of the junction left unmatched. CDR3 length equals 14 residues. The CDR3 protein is CASSFDRADQPQHF. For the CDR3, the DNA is TGTGCCAGCAGTTTTGACAGGGCTGATCAGCCCCAGCATTTT.

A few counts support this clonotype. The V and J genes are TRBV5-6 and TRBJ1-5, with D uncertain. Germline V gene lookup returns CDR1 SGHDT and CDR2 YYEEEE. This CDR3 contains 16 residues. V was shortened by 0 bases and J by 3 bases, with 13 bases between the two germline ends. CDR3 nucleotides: TGTGCCAGCAGCTTGGCCAACGGGGTTCCCAATCAGCCCCAGCATTTT. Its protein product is CASSLANGVPNQPQHF.

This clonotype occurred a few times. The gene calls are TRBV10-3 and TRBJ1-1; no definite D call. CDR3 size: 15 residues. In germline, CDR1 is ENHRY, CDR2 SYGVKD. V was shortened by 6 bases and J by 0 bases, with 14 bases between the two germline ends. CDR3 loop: CAIRGTGPLNTEAFF. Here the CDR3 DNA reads TGTGCCATCAGGGGAACCGGACCCCTGAACACTGAAGCTTTCTTT.

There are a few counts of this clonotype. The CDR3 DNA reads as TGTGCCAGCAGCGACATTTATTCACCCCTCCACTTT. Its protein product is CASSDIYSPLHF. The V call is TRBV14, the J call TRBJ1-6; D is unclear. Germline CDR1 reads SGHDN; CDR2 reads FVKESK. V was pared by 5 bases and J by 8 bases, with 7 bases between. The CDR3 consists of 12 residues.

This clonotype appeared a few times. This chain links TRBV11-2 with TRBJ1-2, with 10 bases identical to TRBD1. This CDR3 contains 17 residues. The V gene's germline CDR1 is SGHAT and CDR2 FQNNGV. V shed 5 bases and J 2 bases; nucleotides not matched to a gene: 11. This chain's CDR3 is CASSHFTGTGANYGYTF. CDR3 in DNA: TGTGCCAGCAGCCACTTCACCGGGACAGGGGCCAACTATGGCTACACCTTC. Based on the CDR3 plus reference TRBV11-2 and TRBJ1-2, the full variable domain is EAGVAQSPRYKIIEKRQSVAFWCNPISGHATLYWYQQILGQGPKLLIQFQNNGVVDDSQLPKDRFSAERLKGVDSTLKIQPAKLEDSAVYLCASSHFTGTGANYGYTFGSGTRLTVV.

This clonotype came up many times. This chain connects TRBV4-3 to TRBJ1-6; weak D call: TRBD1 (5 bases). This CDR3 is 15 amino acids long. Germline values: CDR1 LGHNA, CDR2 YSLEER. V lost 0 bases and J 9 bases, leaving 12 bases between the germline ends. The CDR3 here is CASSQDVLGGSPLHF. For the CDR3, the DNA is TGCGCCAGCAGCCAAGATGTACTCGGGGGTTCACCCCTCCACTTT.

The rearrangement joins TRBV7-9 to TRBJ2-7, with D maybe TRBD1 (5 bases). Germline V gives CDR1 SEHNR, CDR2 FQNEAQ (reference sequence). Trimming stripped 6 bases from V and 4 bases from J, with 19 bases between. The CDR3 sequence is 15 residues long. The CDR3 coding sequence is TGTGCCAGCAGTCCCTCCCAGCGACAGCCGTACGAGCAGTACTTC. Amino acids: CASSPSQRQPYEQYF.

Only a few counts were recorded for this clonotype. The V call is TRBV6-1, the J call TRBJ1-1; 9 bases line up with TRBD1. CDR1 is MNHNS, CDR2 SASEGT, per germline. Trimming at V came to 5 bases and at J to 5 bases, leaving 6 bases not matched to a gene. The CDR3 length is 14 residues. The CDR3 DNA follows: TGTGCCAGCAGTCAACAGGGGGCTTGGACTGAAGCTTTCTTT. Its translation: CASSQQGAWTEAFF.

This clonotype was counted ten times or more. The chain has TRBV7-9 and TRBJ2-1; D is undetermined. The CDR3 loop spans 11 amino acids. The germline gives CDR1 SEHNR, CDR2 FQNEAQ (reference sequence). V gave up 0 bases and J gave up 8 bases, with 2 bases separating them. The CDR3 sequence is CASSLADEQFF. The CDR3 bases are TGTGCCAGCAGCTTAGCCGATGAGCAGTTCTTC.

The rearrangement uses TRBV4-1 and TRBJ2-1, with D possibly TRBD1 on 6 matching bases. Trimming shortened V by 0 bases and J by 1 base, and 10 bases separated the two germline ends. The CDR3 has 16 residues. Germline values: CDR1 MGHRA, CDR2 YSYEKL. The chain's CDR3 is CASSQEHRVSYNEQFF. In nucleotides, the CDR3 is TGCGCCAGCAGCCAAGAGCACAGGGTGTCCTACAATGAGCAGTTCTTC.

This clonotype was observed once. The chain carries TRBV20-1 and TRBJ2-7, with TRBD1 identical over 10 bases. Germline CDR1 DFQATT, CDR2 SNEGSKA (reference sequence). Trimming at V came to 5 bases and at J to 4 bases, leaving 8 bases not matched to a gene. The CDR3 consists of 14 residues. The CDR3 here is CSAGVGQGTYEQYF. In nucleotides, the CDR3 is TGCAGTGCTGGGGTGGGACAGGGGACGTACGAGCAGTACTTC.

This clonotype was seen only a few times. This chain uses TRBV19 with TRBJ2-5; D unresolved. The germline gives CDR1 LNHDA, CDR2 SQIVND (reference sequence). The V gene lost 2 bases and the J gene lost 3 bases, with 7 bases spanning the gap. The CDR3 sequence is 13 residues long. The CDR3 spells CASSIRGEETQYF. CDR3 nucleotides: TGTGCCAGTAGTATACGAGGCGAAGAGACCCAGTACTTC.

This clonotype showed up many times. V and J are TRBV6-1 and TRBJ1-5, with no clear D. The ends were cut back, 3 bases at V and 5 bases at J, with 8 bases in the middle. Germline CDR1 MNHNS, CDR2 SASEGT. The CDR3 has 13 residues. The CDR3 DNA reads TGTGCCAGCAGTGATCTACCCCATCAGCCCCAGCATTTT. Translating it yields CASSDLPHQPQHF.

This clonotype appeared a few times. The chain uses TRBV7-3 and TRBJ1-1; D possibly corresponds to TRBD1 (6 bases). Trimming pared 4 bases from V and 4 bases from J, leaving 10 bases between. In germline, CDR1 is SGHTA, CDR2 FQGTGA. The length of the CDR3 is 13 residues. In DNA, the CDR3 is TGTGCCAGCAGCTCAAACAGGGTCACTGAAGCTTTCTTT. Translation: CASSSNRVTEAFF.

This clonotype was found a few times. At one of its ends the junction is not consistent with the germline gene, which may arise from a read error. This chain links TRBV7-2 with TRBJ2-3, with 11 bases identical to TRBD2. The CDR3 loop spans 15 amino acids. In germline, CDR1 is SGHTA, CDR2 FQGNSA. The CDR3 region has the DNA TGTGCCAGCAGCATAGCGGGAGGGGTGTCAGATACGCAGTATTTT. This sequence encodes CASSIAGGVSDTQYF.